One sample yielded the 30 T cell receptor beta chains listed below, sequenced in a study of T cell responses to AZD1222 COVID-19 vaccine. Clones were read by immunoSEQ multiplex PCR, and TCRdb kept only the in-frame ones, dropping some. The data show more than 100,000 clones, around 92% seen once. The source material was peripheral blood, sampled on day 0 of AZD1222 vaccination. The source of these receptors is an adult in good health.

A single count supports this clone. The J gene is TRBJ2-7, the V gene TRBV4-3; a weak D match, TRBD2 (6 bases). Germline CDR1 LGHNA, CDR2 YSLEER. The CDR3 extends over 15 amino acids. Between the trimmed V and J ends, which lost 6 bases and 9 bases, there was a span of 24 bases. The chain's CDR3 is CASSTRDARSGGQYF. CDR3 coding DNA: TGCGCCAGCAGTACCCGGGACGCAAGATCCGGGGGGCAGTACTTC.

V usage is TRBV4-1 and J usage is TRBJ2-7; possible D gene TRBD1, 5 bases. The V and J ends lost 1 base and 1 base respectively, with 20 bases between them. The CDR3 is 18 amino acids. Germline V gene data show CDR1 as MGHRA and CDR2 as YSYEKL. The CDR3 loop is CASSQVPARTPNSYEQYF. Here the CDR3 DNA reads TGCGCCAGCAGCCAAGTTCCTGCCCGGACACCTAATTCCTACGAGCAGTACTTC.

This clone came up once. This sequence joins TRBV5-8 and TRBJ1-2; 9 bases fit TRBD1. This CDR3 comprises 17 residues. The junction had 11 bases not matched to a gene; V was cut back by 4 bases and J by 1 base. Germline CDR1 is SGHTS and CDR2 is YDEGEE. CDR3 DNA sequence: TGTGCCAGCAGCCGCCACCCCCGGGACAGGGTTAACTATGGCTACACCTTC. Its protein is CASSRHPRDRVNYGYTF.

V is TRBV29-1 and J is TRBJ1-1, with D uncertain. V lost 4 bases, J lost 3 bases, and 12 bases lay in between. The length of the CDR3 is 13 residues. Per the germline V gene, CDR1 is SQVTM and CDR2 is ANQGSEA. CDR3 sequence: CSVAREYDTEAFF. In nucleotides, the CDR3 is TGCAGCGTTGCACGGGAGTATGACACTGAAGCTTTCTTT.

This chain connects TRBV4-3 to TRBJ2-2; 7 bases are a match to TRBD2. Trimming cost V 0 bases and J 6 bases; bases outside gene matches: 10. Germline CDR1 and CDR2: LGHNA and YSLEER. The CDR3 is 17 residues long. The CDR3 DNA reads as TGCGCCAGCAGCCAAGATGGCGCGGGAGTTCCCCCCGGGGAGCTGTTTTTT. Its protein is CASSQDGAGVPPGELFF.

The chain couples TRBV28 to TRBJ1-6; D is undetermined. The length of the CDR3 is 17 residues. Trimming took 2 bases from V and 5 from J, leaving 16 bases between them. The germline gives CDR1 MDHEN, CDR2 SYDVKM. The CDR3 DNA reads TGTGCCAGCAGTTTAACGTCCGGGCAAAAACATAATTCACCCCTCCACTTT. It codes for CASSLTSGQKHNSPLHF.

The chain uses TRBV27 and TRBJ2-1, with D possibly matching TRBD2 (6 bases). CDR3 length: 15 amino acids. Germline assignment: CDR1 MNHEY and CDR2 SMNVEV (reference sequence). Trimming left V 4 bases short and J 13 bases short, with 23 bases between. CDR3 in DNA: TGTGCCAGCAGTTCGCCTCTTAAGGGTAGCGGCACACAGTTCTTC. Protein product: CASSSPLKGSGTQFF.

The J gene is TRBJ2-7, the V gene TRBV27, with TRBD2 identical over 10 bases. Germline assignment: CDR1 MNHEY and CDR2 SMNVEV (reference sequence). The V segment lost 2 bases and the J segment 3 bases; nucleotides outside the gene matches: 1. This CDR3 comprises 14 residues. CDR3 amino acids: CASSLGTSVYEQYF. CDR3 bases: TGTGCCAGCAGTTTAGGGACTAGCGTCTACGAGCAGTACTTC.

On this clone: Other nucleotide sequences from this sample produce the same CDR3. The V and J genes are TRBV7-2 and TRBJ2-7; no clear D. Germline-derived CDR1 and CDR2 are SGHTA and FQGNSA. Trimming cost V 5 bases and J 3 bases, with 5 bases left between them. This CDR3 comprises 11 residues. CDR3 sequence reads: CASSLSYEQYF. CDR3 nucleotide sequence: TGTGCCAGCAGCCTAAGCTACGAGCAGTACTTC.

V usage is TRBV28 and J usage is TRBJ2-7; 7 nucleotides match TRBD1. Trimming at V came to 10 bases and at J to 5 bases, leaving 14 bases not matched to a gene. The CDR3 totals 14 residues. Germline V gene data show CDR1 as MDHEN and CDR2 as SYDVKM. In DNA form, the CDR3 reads TGTGCCACCTATTCGAACAGGGGACCAGACGAGCAGTACTTC. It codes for CATYSNRGPDEQYF. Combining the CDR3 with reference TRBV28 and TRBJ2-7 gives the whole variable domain DVKVTQSSRYLVKRTGEKVFLECVQDMDHENMFWYRQDPGLGLRLIYFSYDVKMKEKGDIPEGYSVSREKKERFSLILESASTNQTSMYLCATYSNRGPDEQYFGPGTRLTVT.

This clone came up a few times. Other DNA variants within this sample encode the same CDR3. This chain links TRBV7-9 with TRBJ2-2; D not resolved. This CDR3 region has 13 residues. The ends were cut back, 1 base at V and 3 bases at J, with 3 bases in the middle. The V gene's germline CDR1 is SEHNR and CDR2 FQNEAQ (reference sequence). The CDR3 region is CASSLGYTGELFF. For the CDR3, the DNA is TGTGCCAGCAGCTTAGGTTACACCGGGGAGCTGTTTTTT.

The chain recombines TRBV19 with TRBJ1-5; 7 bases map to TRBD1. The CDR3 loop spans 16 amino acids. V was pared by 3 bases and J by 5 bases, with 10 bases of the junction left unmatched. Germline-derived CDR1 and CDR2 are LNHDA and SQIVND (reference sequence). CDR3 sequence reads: CASSIDWTGFYQPQHF. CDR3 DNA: TGTGCCAGTAGTATCGATTGGACAGGATTTTATCAGCCCCAGCATTTT.

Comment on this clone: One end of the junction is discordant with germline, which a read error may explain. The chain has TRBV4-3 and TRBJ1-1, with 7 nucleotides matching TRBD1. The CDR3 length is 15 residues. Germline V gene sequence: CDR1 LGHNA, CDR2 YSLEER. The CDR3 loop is CASSKEGQSNTEAFF. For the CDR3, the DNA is TGCGCCAGCAGCAAAGAGGGACAGTCGAACACTGAAGCTTTCTTT.

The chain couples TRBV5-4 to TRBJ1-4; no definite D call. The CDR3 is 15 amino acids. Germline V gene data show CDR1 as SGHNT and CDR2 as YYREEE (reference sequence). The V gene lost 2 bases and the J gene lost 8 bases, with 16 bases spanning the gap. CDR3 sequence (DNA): TGTGCCAGCAGCTTAAAGGGTAATGTGGCAGAAAAACTGTTTTTT. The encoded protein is CASSLKGNVAEKLFF.

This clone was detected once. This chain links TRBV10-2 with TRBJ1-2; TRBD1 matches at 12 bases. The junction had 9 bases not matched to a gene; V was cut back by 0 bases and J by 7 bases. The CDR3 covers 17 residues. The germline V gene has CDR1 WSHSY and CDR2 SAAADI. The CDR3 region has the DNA TGCGCCAGCAGTGAGTCGGGGACAGGGGGCAAGTTTGGTGGCTACACCTTC. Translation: CASSESGTGGKFGGYTF.

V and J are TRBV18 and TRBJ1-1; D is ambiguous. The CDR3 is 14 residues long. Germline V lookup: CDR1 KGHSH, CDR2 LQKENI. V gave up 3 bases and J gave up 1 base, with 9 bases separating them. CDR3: CASSPKSGNTEAFF. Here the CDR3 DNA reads TGTGCCAGCTCACCGAAGTCGGGGAACACTGAAGCTTTCTTT.

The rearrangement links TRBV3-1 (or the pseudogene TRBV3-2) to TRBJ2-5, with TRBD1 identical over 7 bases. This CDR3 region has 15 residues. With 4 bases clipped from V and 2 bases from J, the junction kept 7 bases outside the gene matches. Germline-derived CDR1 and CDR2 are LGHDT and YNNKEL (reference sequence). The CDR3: CASSPFGTAQETQYF. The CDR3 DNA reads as TGTGCCAGCAGCCCTTTTGGGACAGCGCAAGAGACCCAGTACTTC.

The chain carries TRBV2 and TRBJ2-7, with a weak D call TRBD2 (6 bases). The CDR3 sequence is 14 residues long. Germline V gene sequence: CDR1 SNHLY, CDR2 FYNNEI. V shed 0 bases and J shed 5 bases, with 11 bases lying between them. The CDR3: CASSEAGLSHEQYF. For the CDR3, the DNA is TGTGCCAGCAGTGAAGCTGGACTATCACACGAGCAGTACTTC.

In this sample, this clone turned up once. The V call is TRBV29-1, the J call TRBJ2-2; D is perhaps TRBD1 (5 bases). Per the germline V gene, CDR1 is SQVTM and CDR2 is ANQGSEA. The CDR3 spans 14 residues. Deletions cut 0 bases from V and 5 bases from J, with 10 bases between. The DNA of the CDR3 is TGCAGCGTTGAAGATGATAGGGGTACCGGGGAGCTGTTTTTT. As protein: CSVEDDRGTGELFF.

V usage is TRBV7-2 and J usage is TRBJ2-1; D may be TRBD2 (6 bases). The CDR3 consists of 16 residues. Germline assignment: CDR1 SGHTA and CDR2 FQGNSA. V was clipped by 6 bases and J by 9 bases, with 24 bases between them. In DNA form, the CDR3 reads TGTGCCAGCAGTTCATCCGGGAGCCGGGCAGGCGGTGAGCAGTTCTTC. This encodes CASSSSGSRAGGEQFF.

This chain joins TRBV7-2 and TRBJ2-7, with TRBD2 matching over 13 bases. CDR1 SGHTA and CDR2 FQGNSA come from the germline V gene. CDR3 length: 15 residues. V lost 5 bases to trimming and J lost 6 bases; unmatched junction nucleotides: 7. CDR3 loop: CASSATSGRASEQYF. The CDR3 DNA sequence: TGTGCCAGCAGCGCAACTAGCGGGAGGGCCTCCGAGCAGTACTTC.

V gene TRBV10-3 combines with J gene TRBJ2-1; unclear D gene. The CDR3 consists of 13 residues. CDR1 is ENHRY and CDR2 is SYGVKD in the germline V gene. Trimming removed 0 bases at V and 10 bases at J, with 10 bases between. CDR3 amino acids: CAISESRIYEQFF. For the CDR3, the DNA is TGTGCCATCAGTGAGTCGAGGATTTACGAGCAGTTCTTC.

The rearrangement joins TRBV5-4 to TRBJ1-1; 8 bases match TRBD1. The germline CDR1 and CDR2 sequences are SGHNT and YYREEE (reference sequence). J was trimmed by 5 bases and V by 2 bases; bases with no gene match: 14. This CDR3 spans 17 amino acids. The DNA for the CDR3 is TGTGCCAGCAGCTTAGGGTACGTCCAGGGGGCGAGTACTGAAGCTTTCTTT. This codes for CASSLGYVQGASTEAFF.

In DNA form, the CDR3 reads TGTGCCAGCTCACCAGGGGAGCGGGGGTACAATGAGCAGTTCTTC. It is translated as CASSPGERGYNEQFF. The J gene is TRBJ2-1, the V gene TRBV18, with 8 positions matching TRBD2. J lost 4 bases, V lost 2 bases, and 4 bases had no gene match. Germline V gene lookup returns CDR1 KGHSH and CDR2 LQKENI. The CDR3 covers 15 residues.

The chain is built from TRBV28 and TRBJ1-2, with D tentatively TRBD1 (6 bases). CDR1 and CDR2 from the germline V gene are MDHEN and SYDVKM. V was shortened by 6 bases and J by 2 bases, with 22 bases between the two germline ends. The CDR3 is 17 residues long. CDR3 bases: TGTGCCAGCAGCTGGGTGGGACAAAAACCCCCGAACTATGGCTACACCTTC. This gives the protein CASSWVGQKPPNYGYTF.

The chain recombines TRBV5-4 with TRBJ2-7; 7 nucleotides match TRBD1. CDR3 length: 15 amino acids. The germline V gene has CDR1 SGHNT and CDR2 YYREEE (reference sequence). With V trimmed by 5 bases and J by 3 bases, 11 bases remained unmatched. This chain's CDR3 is CASSFQGQGDYEQYF. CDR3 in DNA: TGTGCCAGCAGTTTTCAAGGGCAGGGGGACTACGAGCAGTACTTC.

The CDR3 nucleotides are TGTGCCAGCAGCTTGCTTTCAACGGCCCAAGAGACCCAGTACTTC. Its translation is CASSLLSTAQETQYF. The chain has TRBV5-5 and TRBJ2-5, with D uncertain. The germline V gene has CDR1 SGHKS and CDR2 YYEKEE (reference sequence). Trimming shortened V by 1 base and J by 1 base, and 11 bases separated the two germline ends. CDR3 size: 15 residues.

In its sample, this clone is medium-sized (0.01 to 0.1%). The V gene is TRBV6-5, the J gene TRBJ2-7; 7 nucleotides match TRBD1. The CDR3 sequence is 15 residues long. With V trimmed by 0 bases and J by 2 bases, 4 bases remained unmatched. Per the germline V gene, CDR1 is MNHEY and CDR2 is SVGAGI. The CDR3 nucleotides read TGTGCCAGCAGTTACTCCCTGACAGGGCCCTACGAGCAGTACTTC. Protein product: CASSYSLTGPYEQYF.

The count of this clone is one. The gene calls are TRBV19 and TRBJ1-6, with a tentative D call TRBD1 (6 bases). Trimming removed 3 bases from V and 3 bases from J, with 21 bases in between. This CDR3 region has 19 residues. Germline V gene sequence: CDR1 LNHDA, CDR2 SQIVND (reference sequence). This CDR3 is CASSIGGLQGRFYNSPLHF. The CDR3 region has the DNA TGTGCCAGTAGTATCGGGGGTCTACAGGGCCGATTCTATAATTCACCCCTCCACTTT.

The CDR3 spells CASSFPAWNQETQYF. Written as DNA, the CDR3 is TGTGCCAGCAGCTTCCCAGCGTGGAACCAAGAGACCCAGTACTTC. The chain joins TRBV7-9 to TRBJ2-5, with D uncertain. V shed 3 bases and J shed 0 bases, with 11 bases lying between them. This CDR3 has 15 amino acids. Per the germline V gene, CDR1 is SEHNR and CDR2 is FQNEAQ (reference sequence).